This T cell receptor beta chain was captured by sequencing in a study of graft-versus-host responses after intestinal transplantation (dated by TCRdb to about 2021). For the wider study: Multivisceral, liver-intestinal, or isolated intestinal transplants were received by the recipients. All recipients received anti-thymocyte globulin induction followed by maintenance tacrolimus and steroids for approximately 3 years. Donor T cell macrochimerism was defined as a peak of at least 4% donor T cells among recipient peripheral blood mononuclear cells. To identify alloreactive clones, pre-transplant mixed lymphocyte reaction products were sequenced and then compared with unstimulated pre-transplant donor and recipient T cells. Instead of going to the commercial service, samples from a few later patients were sequenced in-house on an Illumina MiSeq and processed with MiXCR. Of the 20 to 25 intestinal transplant recipients enrolled in the cohort, one of whom was a retransplant, a few patients without pretransplant specimens were excluded. After intestinal transplantation, graft-versus-host and host-versus-graft alloreactive T cell clones in the graft, circulation and bone marrow were tracked using bulk TCR-beta CDR3 sequencing. The research as a whole found: GvH clones turned up in recipient bone marrow, with some appearing earlier in ileal mucosa or blood, a pattern consistent with an intestinal mucosal origin. High GvH to HvG T cell clonal ratios were observed in the allografts of patients with donor T cell macrochimerism. The relatively low number and heterogeneity of intestinal transplant patients limited the conclusions. Early after transplant, declines in HvG clones were associated with peak levels of circulating GvH clones.

Library creation used the immunoSEQ multiplex PCR assay. For most patients, genomic DNA was isolated with the Qiagen DNeasy Blood and Tissue Kit and sent frozen to Adaptive Biotechnologies for TCR sequencing. For most patients, high-throughput TCR-beta CDR3 sequencing of genomic DNA was performed by Adaptive Biotechnologies. In the paper's pipeline: Adaptive's ImmunoSEQ software supplied the TCR sequencing data for 15 to 20 patients, while MiXCR and VDJtools were used to process a few other patients. To correct CD4 versus CD8 sorting errors, any sequence found in both subsets at a frequency ratio below 5:1 was removed. CDR3 nucleotide sequences shared between donor and recipient were removed because the origin of such sequences could not be assigned. To be classed as alloreactive, a clone needed at least 2-fold expansion over unstimulated cells and a minimum CFSE-low frequency of 0.002% (template counts) or 0.001% (read counts). Mappable clones were those detected in sequenced pre-transplant spleen, lymph node, or MLR CFSE-low populations of the donor or recipient. The cumulative frequency of alloreactive clones was calculated as a percentage of all sequences, weighted by copy number. TCRdb obtained this table from immuneACCESS and retained in-frame rearrangements with V and J assigned. These tables miss some clones; where compared with another copy, unresolved V genes account for less than half of the shortfall, and the remainder is unexplained. V and J calls and clone size are given by that table; D and trimming were obtained from the DNA. The sample contains some 90,000 clones, around nine tenths of them found a single time. The top ten clones comprise 5% to 6.5% of the sample.

Worth noting for this clone: Its antigen is currently not known. Within one base of it there is no much larger clone, and no base qualities were kept.

According to the study, the label for this sample's time point signals: cells obtained before transplantation from donor or recipient. CD3+CD4+ and CD3+CD8+ populations were FACS-sorted from unstimulated pre-transplant donor and recipient cells taken from spleen or lymph nodes. The CDR3 covers 16 residues, taking in both the cysteine and the phenylalanine. Just the 48-base CDR3 DNA is kept, in frame starting at base 1. The germline V gene (reference sequence) specifies MNHNY as CDR1 and SVGAGI as CDR2. The germline V and J ends show losses of 0 bases and 3 bases respectively, and no gene match explains 2 bases of the junction.

The rearranged segments are TRBV6-6 and TRBJ2-3, with TRBD2 matching 11 junction bases. This receptor was obtained from a human donor who received an intestinal transplant. Here the sequenced sample was unstimulated CD8+ T cells sorted from spleen or lymph node cells, taken before intestinal transplant. Here is the DNA: TGTGCCAGCAGTTACTCCCGACTAGCGGGGACAGATACGCAGTATTTT. Translated, this is CASSYSRLAGTDTQYF.